This entry is about one T cell receptor beta chain. Its antigen is still unknown. Base qualities are not provided; no much larger clone lies one nucleotide away. This record comes from a study of cytomegalovirus exposure and HLA in healthy donors (dated 2017 in TCRdb). Regarding the study in general: In an earlier analysis of 550 to 750 of the donors, 276 Gb of sequence data and 100 million or so unique TCR beta sequences from roughly 200 million T cells were reported. Donor age, sex, ethnicity and CMV serostatus were compiled alongside the repertoire data. Of the approximately 400 genotyped donors, 81% were placed in the genetic ancestry cluster associated with self-reported Caucasian donors. A later genetic analysis used genome-wide SNP genotypes for 398 of the 666 donors, treating that subset as a discovery cohort. The study was designed to test whether signatures of past pathogen exposure could be identified by cataloging public T cell receptors. Rather than drawing on any new phenotypic data, the later analysis identified candidate immune exposures from TCR beta sequences and the way those sequences occurred across donors. Every repertoire in the discovery cohort had been generated on one and the same sequencing platform. The T cell repertoires of under 700 subjects were profiled by immunosequencing and related to cytomegalovirus serostatus. Both class I and class II loci were covered by HLA typing, at four-digit resolution. The number of typed donors differed by locus: 629-630 for A, B, C, DRB1 and DQB1; 500 to 550 for DQA1; approximately 600 for DPA1; and roughly 490 for DPB1. A handful of DR-DQ haplotypes were treated as single units for association and clustering because of strong linkage in the cohort. An earlier analysis of 587 of the donors used high-throughput TCR beta sequencing to judge whether each TCR beta V gene segment behaved as functional or pseudogenic. An early release covering roughly 640 HLA-typed donors comprised about 300 gigabases of sequencing data and around 80 million unique TCR sequences. Along with the 666-subject first cohort, a separate validation cohort of some 130 different subjects was used. To predict cytomegalovirus infection status, the study combined high-throughput TCR immunosequencing, statistical association of individual TCRs with disease status, and machine learning. Among about 400 genotyped donors of the cohort, an average of about 220,000 unique TCR beta nucleotide sequences was sequenced per donor, of which about 18% were non-productive. A later analysis re-analyzed previously published TCR beta repertoires from 600 to 850 donors and added high-resolution HLA genotyping to study TCR occurrence patterns. Results the study describes overall, beyond this receptor: A group of highly shared sequence variants was considered likely to be a technical artifact of the sequencing pipeline. In a later analysis, HLA-associated TCR beta chains were found to be more clonally expanded and to have lower generation probabilities than equally common non-associated chains. While some public TCRs were present in many individuals, most TCR sequences turned up only very rarely across donors. The cohort was sequenced for TCR beta chains only, and without alpha or paired-chain data the features that could be detected were limited. A further reported finding was that TCR beta sequences accurately predicted the HLA-A and HLA-B alleles for most subjects in the first cohort. An association between a missense DCLRE1C variant and V-gene and J-gene trimming of TCR beta chains was found in a later genetic analysis and replicated in an independent cohort. HLA typing was unavailable for some donors at each locus, so association tests used only the typed subset. Linkage disequilibrium might explain the correlated functional status among segregating V segments, but an unknown experimental factor could not be ruled out. In a later analysis, TCR association rates were found to vary across HLA loci, with the most associated TCRs seen for DRB1 alleles and the fewest for HLA-C alleles. In both the original and validation cohorts, the classifier was reported to diagnose cytomegalovirus status with high specificity and sensitivity. When HLA alleles, especially DR and DQ, strongly co-occurred, TCR associations were difficult to assign to individual alleles. According to the authors, the approach could potentially be generalized to other disease states and immunological phenotypes. In the study, approximately 160 TCR beta chains were listed as associated with cytomegalovirus. A later analysis associated about 17,000 TCR beta sequences with specific HLA alleles at a false discovery rate of 0.05. Most CMV-associated TCR beta chains appeared to be HLA-restricted in a later analysis, and the HLA associations seemed to be driven largely by CMV exposure. In an earlier analysis of several hundred of the donors, most TCR beta V segments were observed in productive rearrangements about 87% or about 30% of the time, broadly matching IMGT annotations. Immune exposure information for the cohort was limited to CMV serostatus. Because counts were too low, seventeen rarely observed V segments, including chromosome 9 orphons, were excluded from the earlier analysis of some 590 of the donors. A few of the identified cytomegalovirus-associated TCR beta chains were confirmed in vitro to be specific for cytomegalovirus antigens. According to a later genetic analysis, donors in an Asian-associated ancestry cluster had fewer N-insertions in productive TCRs than the approximately 670-donor mean. According to a later analysis, parvovirus B19, influenza, CMV and Epstein-Barr virus appeared linked to several top co-occurrence clusters. Roughly uniform sequencing depth across donors was assumed in presence/absence analyses, although this assumption may not hold.

The receptor library was made with the immunoSEQ multiplex PCR assay. For the multiplex PCR, a mixture combining 60 forward primers for TCR Vbeta segments and 13 reverse primers for TCR Jbeta segments was used. A multiplex PCR assay on genomic DNA amplified the CDR3 region of rearranged TCR beta genes. The amplified TCR beta libraries were sequenced on the Illumina HiSeq System as 87-base-pair reads. The authors processed their data as follows. A later analysis tallied some 79 million unique TCR beta chains across the 600 to 700 repertoires, and approximately 9.9 million of those chains were shared by two or more donors. To remove PCR and sequencing errors, raw reads were error-corrected and collapsed into unique sequences using a nearest-neighbor algorithm that merged closely related sequences. V, D and J gene segments were assigned by aligning CDR3 sequences to IMGT reference sequences. Each retained sequence needed at least a six-nucleotide match to both a V gene segment and a J gene segment. Rearrangements were called productive when the CDR3 lacked stop codons and stayed in frame with V and J; all others were non-productive. Following IMGT convention, CDR3 was defined as the stretch from the second conserved V-encoded cysteine up to the conserved J-encoded phenylalanine. In an earlier analysis of roughly 610 of the donors, sequences lacking an unambiguous match to a single V gene segment were excluded. In an earlier analysis of 450 to 700 of the donors, V segments were called functional above 56.7% productive rearrangements and were called segregating when the between-donor standard deviation exceeded 5%. To diagnose cytomegalovirus status from the catalog of TCR beta chain sequences, a statistical classification framework was built. A later analysis assigned V and J genes by comparing TCR nucleotide sequences with IMGT/GENE-DB human TR gene sequences. The TCRdist pipeline was used in a later analysis to assign CDR3 sequences and most-parsimonious VDJ recombination scenarios. A later analysis defined each TCR beta chain by its CDR3 amino acid sequence plus V-gene family, and excluded reads lacking a unique V-gene family. In a later analysis, 550 to 650 highly shared, low-generation-probability nucleotide sequences were removed to address suspected cross-contamination and a sequencing artifact. In a later analysis, a clonal expansion index was calculated for each public chain from normalized within-repertoire ranks of inferred template counts. Generation probabilities in a later analysis came from a VDJ recombination model fitted to out-of-frame rearrangements, and those results were checked against IGoR. In a later analysis, hypergeometric tests were used to score TCR-TCR, TCR-HLA and TCR-CMV co-occurrence, with a repertoire-size bias correction applied to TCR pairs. A later analysis estimated false discovery rates by permuting HLA or CMV assignments 20 times. In a later analysis, co-occurring TCRs were grouped using DBSCAN, and TCRdist sequence similarity was added for clustering within HLA-allele-positive subsets. Repertoires with fewer than 30,000 or more than 120,000 public chains were left out of co-occurrence clustering, as were a handful of repertoires with anomalous nucleotide sharing. In TCRdb, the immuneACCESS table is reduced to in-frame sequences with V and J assigned. These tables do not hold every clone; where another copy was compared, an unresolved V gene accounts for under half, and the others remain unexplained. That table supplies the V and J calls and clone size; D and trimming were determined from the DNA. This sample has some 190,000 clones in its table, and 82% of those were observed once. The top ten clonotypes cover over 1.5% of the sample.

The cohort comprised around 690 healthy bone marrow donors. All cohort members were sampled while nominally healthy, although unrecorded immune exposures were likely present. The donor tested CMV seronegative, placing the donor among the 352 seronegative members of the cohort. A peripheral blood sample was collected from each donor, and TCR beta sequencing was performed on peripheral blood mononuclear cells. Genomic DNA was extracted from the blood cell samples with the Qiagen DNeasy Blood Extraction Kit. The sequenced material came from PBMCs. This TCR was recovered from a man aged 40-55 years in good health and CMV-seronegative.

The CDR3 is CASSPYGQGDVANYGYTF. Read as DNA, the sequence is TGTGCCAGCTCACCATACGGACAGGGGGACGTTGCTAACTATGGCTACACCTTC. The receptor chain draws on TRBV18 and TRBJ1-2; TRBD1 fits 10 bases in the junction. CDR1 and CDR2, looked up from the germline V gene, are KGHSH and LQKENI. Ends trimmed: V by 2 bases, J by 0 bases; bases unmatched to a gene: 9. The CDR3 numbers 18 residues from cysteine through phenylalanine. Only the CDR3 DNA is retained, 54 bases long and in frame from the first base. The CDR3 plus the reference TRBV18 and TRBJ1-2 genes for the other parts give the full variable domain: NAGVMQNPRHLVRRRGQEARLRCSPMKGHSHVYWYRQLPEEGLKFMVYLQKENIIDESGMPKERFSAEFPKEGPSILRIQQVVRGDSAAYFCASSPYGQGDVANYGYTFGSGTRLTVV.